Below, one T cell receptor beta chain is given with its context. Its cognate antigen is unknown. The data are from a study of T cell responses to AZD1222 COVID-19 vaccine. The study, taken as a whole, reports: The study reported that nearly half of spike-specific TCRs target unmutated variant regions. Regions 160-218 and 743-854 dominated among vaccine-associated CD4 TCRs spanning spike. Baseline antibody screening turned up just a handful of seropositive AZD1222 recipients. Recipients of two AZD1222 doses showed rising Spike-specific TCR breadth and depth.

CDR1 is SGHDT and CDR2 is YYEEEE in the germline V gene. This CDR3 contains 13 residues. With 7 bases clipped from V and 5 bases from J, the junction kept 8 bases outside the gene matches. The table came from immunoSEQ multiplex PCR; TCRdb's copy has only in-frame clones and leaves some out. The sample has 180,000 or so clones, approximately 91% seen once. This chain links TRBV5-6 with TRBJ2-7; 8 bases match TRBD1. Sample: peripheral blood, taken 28 days after the second AZD1222 dose. The clonotype originates from an adult who received the AZD1222 COVID-19 vaccine. CDR3 nucleotide sequence: TGTGCCAGCGGCCGACAGGGGAGCAACGAGCAGTACTTC. Encoded protein: CASGRQGSNEQYF.